Listed here are 2 T cell receptor beta chains from one sample, sequenced in a study of T cell responses to AZD1222 COVID-19 vaccine. Produced via immunoSEQ multiplex PCR; TCRdb's table is partial and in-frame only. This table holds about 120,000 clones, about 90% found once. The sequenced sample was peripheral blood, obtained 28 days after the second AZD1222 dose. These receptors all come from an adult who received the AZD1222 COVID-19 vaccine.

V and J are TRBV2 and TRBJ1-2; TRBD1 might be the D (5 bases). The CDR3 totals 14 residues. Deletions cut 6 bases from V and 0 bases from J, with 11 bases between. Germline V gene lookup returns CDR1 SNHLY and CDR2 FYNNEI. For the CDR3, the DNA is TGTGCCAGCAGGACAGCCGCTTCTAACTATGGCTACACCTTC. The encoded protein is CASRTAASNYGYTF.

The V call is TRBV3-1 (or the pseudogene TRBV3-2), the J call TRBJ1-3, with 7 positions matching TRBD1. Germline V lookup: CDR1 LGHDT, CDR2 YNNKEL (reference sequence). Germline trimming cut 1 base from V and 2 bases from J; bases unmatched to any gene: 5. The CDR3 spans 16 residues. The chain's CDR3 is CASSQGDSTPGNTIYF. DNA for the CDR3: TGTGCCAGCAGCCAAGGGGACAGCACTCCTGGAAACACCATATATTTT.